The clone carrying this TCR beta chain was detected once. The data are from a study of blood T cell repertoires in COVID-19. Study background: PBMCs, B-cell-depleted T cells, or T cells provided the cDNA or gDNA that made up the material.

As originally analysed: Estimation of nucleated cell counts relied on the amplification of reference gene primers. Here immunoSEQ multiplex PCR was the method, and the copy in TCRdb shows in-frame clones only, minus some. The V and J calls and the clone size are those of that table, but D and trimming were determined from the DNA. The table has fewer than 100,000 clones, roughly 86% seen once; the top ten hold approximately 10%. This clonotype was obtained from a man between 45 and 60 years old with acute or convalescent COVID-19. Sequences were obtained from peripheral blood.

The CDR3 region has the DNA TGTGCCAGCTCACCAGGCAGGGCCCACACCGGGGAGCTGTTTTTT. It translates to CASSPGRAHTGELFF. V gene TRBV18 combines with J gene TRBJ2-2, with D tentatively TRBD1 (5 bases). V was clipped by 2 bases and J by 3 bases, with 10 bases between them. The V gene's germline CDR1 is KGHSH and CDR2 LQKENI. This CDR3 comprises 15 residues.